Listed below are T cell receptor beta chains from one sample, sequenced in a study of shared clonotypes between healthy human individuals. Repertoires were generated with immunoSEQ multiplex PCR, while TCRdb's copy carries only in-frame clones and drops some. This sample has more than 900,000 clones, with around 78% found just once. The source material was memory CD4+ T cells from PBMCs. The receptors shown here come from a young man in good health. Some clones in this sample may be carry-over from other donors' samples. Both conserved end residues are part of each CDR3. D genes are given only for firm matches. Some rows mark clone size as missing; the rest say once, few, many or name a class of expanded clone.

>-|-|TRBJ1-3|TRBV28
CASRPLSSGNTIYF
TGTGCCAGCAGGCCTCTGAGCTCTGGAAACACCATATATTTT
>-|-|TRBJ2-1|TRBV28
CASSPISGTRNEQFF
TGTGCCAGCAGCCCGATTTCGGGGACTCGGAATGAGCAGTTCTTC
>-|-|TRBJ2-1|TRBV6-1
CASREVDEQFF
TGTGCCAGCAGAGAGGTCGATGAGCAGTTCTTC
>-|-|TRBJ2-3|TRBV28
CASSLLRDTQYF
TGTGCCAGCAGTCTTCTGAGAGATACGCAGTATTTT
>-|-|TRBJ1-2|TRBV6-5
CASSYSRSYGYTF
TGTGCCAGCAGTTACTCGAGATCCTATGGCTACACCTTC
>-|TRBD2|TRBJ2-2|TRBV11-3
CASSPGLGKSGTGELFF
TGTGCCAGCAGCCCCGGACTAGGAAAATCCGGCACCGGGGAGCTGTTTTTT
>few|-|TRBJ1-3|TRBV7-2
CASSLAPTGTGNTIYF
TGTGCCAGCAGCTTAGCCCCCACGGGTACCGGAAACACCATATATTTT
>-|-|TRBJ1-3|TRBV21-1
CASIDGSSSGNTIYF
TGTGCCAGCATAGACGGATCTAGCTCTGGAAACACCATATATTTT
>-|TRBD1|TRBJ1-2|TRBV5-1
CASSYGQGYGYTF
TGCGCCAGCAGTTATGGACAGGGCTATGGCTACACCTTC
>-|TRBD1|TRBJ2-2|TRBV5-1
CASSLEGGPGELFF
TGCGCCAGCAGCTTGGAAGGGGGCCCCGGGGAGCTGTTTTTT
>-|TRBD2|TRBJ2-1|TRBV5-1
CASSLSLAPNEQFF
TGCGCCAGCAGCTTGTCACTAGCGCCCAATGAGCAGTTCTTC
>-|TRBD1|TRBJ2-7|TRBV6-6
CASSRDSRYEQYF
TGTGCCAGCAGCCGGGACAGCCGTTACGAGCAGTACTTC
>-|-|TRBJ2-5|TRBV9
CASSVSDSQLAGETQYF
TGTGCCAGCAGCGTTTCCGACAGCCAACTCGCGGGGGAGACCCAGTACTTC
>-|-|TRBJ2-5|TRBV5-3
CARSLRTGVEGTQYF
TGTGCCAGAAGCTTACGGACCGGGGTGGAAGGGACCCAGTACTTC
>few|-|TRBJ1-4|TRBV29-1
CSIAMSEKLFF
TGCAGCATCGCGATGAGTGAAAAACTGTTTTTT
>-|-|TRBJ2-3|TRBV4-1
CASSQDPRGGGTDTQYF
TGCGCCAGCAGCCAAGACCCGAGGGGAGGGGGAACAGATACGCAGTATTTT
>-|TRBD1|TRBJ1-2|TRBV28
CASRPGQGLYGYTF
TGTGCCAGCAGGCCGGGACAGGGTTTGTATGGCTACACCTTC
>once|-|TRBJ2-1|TRBV28
CASTLTRGDEQFF
TGTGCCAGCACCTTAACGCGGGGCGATGAGCAGTTCTTC
>-|-|TRBJ1-1|TRBV7-2
CASSRPSAASFF
TGTGCCAGCAGCCGCCCTTCAGCTGCGTCTTTCTTT
>-|TRBD2|TRBJ2-1|TRBV5-1
CASSPGTSGSLNEQFF
TGCGCCAGCAGCCCAGGGACTAGCGGGAGCTTGAATGAGCAGTTCTTC
>-|-|TRBJ1-1|TRBV6-5
CASTEWAGNTEAFF
TGTGCCAGCACGGAATGGGCAGGGAACACTGAAGCTTTCTTT
>-|-|TRBJ2-1|TRBV4-1
CASSQDPSLTTYNEQFF
TGCGCCAGCAGCCAAGATCCAAGCCTTACAACTTACAATGAGCAGTTCTTC
>-|-|TRBJ2-7|TRBV4-2
CASSRDEGDGDYEQYF
TGTGCCAGCAGCCGAGATGAGGGGGATGGGGACTACGAGCAGTACTTC
>-|-|TRBJ2-3|TRBV15
CATGRLGTDTQYF
TGTGCCACCGGGCGACTAGGCACAGATACGCAGTATTTT
>-|-|TRBJ1-5|TRBV9
CASSVEGNSNQPQHF
TGTGCCAGCAGCGTAGAAGGTAATAGCAATCAGCCCCAGCATTTT
>-|-|TRBJ2-5|TRBV28
CASSGLWFVKQETQYF
TGTGCCAGCAGTGGGCTGTGGTTTGTGAAACAAGAGACCCAGTACTTC
>-|-|TRBJ1-5|TRBV7-2
CASSLSQNQPQHF
TGTGCCAGCAGCTTATCCCAAAATCAGCCCCAGCATTTT
>-|-|TRBJ2-1|TRBV11-2
CASTKGPGAAKNEQFF
TGTGCCAGCACCAAGGGTCCGGGGGCTGCTAAGAATGAGCAGTTCTTC
>-|-|TRBJ2-2|TRBV29-1
CSADRRNTGELFF
TGCAGCGCCGATCGACGGAACACCGGGGAGCTGTTTTTT
>many|-|TRBJ2-7|TRBV10-1
CASSEYGHEQYF
TGCGCCAGCAGTGAGTACGGACACGAGCAGTACTTC
>-|TRBD1|TRBJ1-2|TRBV6-1
CASSEARDRGGYTF
TGTGCCAGCAGTGAAGCTAGAGACAGGGGTGGCTACACCTTC
>-|TRBD2|TRBJ2-7|TRBV4-3
CASSQSLTSGSPYEQYF
TGCGCCAGCAGCCAGTCCCTGACTAGCGGGAGCCCCTACGAGCAGTACTTC
>-|-|TRBJ1-6|TRBV7-9
CASSSRVGTSPLHF
TGTGCCAGCAGCTCCCGTGTAGGGACTTCACCCCTCCACTTT
>-|TRBD1|TRBJ2-5|TRBV5-1
CASSRSQGTETQYF
TGCGCCAGCAGCAGGTCACAGGGGACGGAGACCCAGTACTTC
>once|-|TRBJ2-6|TRBV6-1
CASSFSGGANVLTF
TGTGCCAGCAGCTTTAGCGGTGGGGCCAACGTCCTGACTTTC
>-|-|TRBJ2-2|TRBV2
CASSEGAVLTAGGELFF
TGTGCCAGCAGTGAAGGGGCCGTTTTAACGGCCGGGGGGGAGCTGTTTTTT
>-|-|TRBJ1-1|TRBV5-1
CASSFAQGGTEAFF
TGCGCCAGCAGCTTCGCACAGGGCGGTACTGAAGCTTTCTTT
>-|TRBD2|TRBJ2-5|TRBV28
CASRIPGGAGKTQYF
TGTGCCAGCAGAATACCCGGGGGGGCGGGCAAGACCCAGTACTTC
>-|-|TRBJ1-5|TRBV2
CASSETTPQPQHF
TGTGCCAGCAGTGAAACTACACCTCAGCCCCAGCATTTT
>-|-|TRBJ1-5|TRBV5-5
CASSLIGANNQPQHF
TGTGCCAGCAGCTTGATCGGGGCGAACAATCAGCCCCAGCATTTT
>once|-|TRBJ2-1|TRBV27
CASRMSGTIYNEQFF
TGTGCCAGCAGGATGTCCGGGACGATCTACAATGAGCAGTTCTTC
>-|TRBD2|TRBJ2-5|TRBV19
CASSRSSAGVQETQYF
TGTGCCAGTAGTCGGTCCTCAGCGGGAGTCCAAGAGACCCAGTACTTC
>-|-|TRBJ1-5|TRBV2
CASSETGGLQPQHF
TGTGCCAGCAGTGAAACGGGAGGGCTTCAGCCCCAGCATTTT
>-|TRBD2|TRBJ2-3|TRBV15
CATSKTSGRSDTQYF
TGTGCCACCAGCAAAACTAGCGGGAGATCAGATACGCAGTATTTT